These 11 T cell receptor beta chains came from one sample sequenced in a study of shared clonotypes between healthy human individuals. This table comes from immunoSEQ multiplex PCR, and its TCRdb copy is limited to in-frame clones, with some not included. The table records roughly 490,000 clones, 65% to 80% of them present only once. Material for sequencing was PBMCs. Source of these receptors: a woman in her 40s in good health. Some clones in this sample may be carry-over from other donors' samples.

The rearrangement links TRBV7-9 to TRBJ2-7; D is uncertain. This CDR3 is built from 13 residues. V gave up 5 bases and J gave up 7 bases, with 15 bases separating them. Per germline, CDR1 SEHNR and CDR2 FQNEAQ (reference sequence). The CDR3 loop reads CASSIDGPWEQYF. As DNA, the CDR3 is TGTGCCAGCAGCATAGACGGGCCATGGGAGCAGTACTTC.

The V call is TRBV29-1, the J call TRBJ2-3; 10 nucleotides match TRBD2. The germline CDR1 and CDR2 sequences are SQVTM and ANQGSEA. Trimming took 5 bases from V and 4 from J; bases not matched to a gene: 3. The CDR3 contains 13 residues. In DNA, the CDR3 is TGCAGCGTTTCTAGCGGGGGCTCAGATACGCAGTATTTT. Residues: CSVSSGGSDTQYF.

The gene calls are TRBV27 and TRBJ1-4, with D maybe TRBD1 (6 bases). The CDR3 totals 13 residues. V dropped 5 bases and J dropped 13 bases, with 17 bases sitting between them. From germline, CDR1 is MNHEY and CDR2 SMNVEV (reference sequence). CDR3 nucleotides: TGTGCCAGCAGTGCACAGGGCAGGGTGGGACTGTTTTTT. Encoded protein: CASSAQGRVGLFF. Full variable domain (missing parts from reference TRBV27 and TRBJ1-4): EAQVTQNPRYLITVTGKKLTVTCSQNMNHEYMSWYRQDPGLGLRQIYYSMNVEVTDKGDVPEGYKVSRKEKRNFPLILESPSPNQTSLYFCASSAQGRVGLFFGSGTQLSVL.

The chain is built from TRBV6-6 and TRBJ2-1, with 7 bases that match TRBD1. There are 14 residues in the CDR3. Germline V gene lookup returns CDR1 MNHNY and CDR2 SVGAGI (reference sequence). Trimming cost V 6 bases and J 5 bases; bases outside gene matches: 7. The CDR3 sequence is CASSSQGRDNEQFF. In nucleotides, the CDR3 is TGTGCCAGCAGCTCACAGGGGAGAGACAATGAGCAGTTCTTC.

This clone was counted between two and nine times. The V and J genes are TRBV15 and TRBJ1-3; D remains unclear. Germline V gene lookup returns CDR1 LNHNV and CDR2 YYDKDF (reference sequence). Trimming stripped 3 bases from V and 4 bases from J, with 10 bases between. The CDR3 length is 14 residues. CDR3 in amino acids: CATSSPSEGNTIYF. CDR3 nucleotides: TGTGCCACCAGCAGCCCGTCAGAGGGAAACACCATATATTTT.

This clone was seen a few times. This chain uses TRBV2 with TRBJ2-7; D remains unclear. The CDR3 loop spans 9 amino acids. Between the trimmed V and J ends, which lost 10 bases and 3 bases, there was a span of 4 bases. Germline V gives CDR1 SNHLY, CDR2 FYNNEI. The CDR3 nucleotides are TGTGCCAAAAGCTACGAGCAGTACTTC. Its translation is CAKSYEQYF.

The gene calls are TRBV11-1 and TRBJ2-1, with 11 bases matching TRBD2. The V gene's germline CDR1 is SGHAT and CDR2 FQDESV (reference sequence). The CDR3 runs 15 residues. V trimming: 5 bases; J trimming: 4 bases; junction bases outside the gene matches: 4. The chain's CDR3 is CASSPGTSGYNEQFF. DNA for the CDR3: TGTGCCAGCAGCCCCGGGACTAGCGGTTACAATGAGCAGTTCTTC.

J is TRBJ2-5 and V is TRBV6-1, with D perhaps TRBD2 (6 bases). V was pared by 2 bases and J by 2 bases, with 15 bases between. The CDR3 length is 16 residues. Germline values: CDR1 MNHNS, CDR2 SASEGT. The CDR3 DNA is TGTGCCAGCAGTGAACTTGGTAGCGGAGCACAAGAGACCCAGTACTTC. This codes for CASSELGSGAQETQYF.

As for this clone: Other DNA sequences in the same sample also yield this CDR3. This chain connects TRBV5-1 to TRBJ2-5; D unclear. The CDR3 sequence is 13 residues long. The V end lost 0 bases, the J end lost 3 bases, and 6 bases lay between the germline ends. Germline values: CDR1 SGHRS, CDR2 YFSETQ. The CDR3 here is CASSLGGEETQYF. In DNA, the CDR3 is TGCGCCAGCAGCTTGGGTGGGGAAGAGACCCAGTACTTC.

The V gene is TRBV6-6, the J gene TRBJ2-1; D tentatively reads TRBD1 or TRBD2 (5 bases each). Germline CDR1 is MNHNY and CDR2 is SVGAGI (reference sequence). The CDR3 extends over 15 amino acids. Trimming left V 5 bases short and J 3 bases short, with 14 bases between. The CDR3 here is CASSPGTGGYNEQFF. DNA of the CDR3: TGTGCCAGCAGTCCCGGGACCGGAGGCTACAATGAGCAGTTCTTC.

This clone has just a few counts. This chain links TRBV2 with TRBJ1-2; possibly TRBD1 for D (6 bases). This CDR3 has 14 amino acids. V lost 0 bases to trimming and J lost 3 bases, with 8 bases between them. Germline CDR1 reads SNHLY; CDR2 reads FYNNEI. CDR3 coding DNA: TGTGCCAGCAGTGAAGCGCAGGGGTACTATGGCTACACCTTC. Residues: CASSEAQGYYGYTF.